The T cell receptor beta chain under discussion was sequenced for a study of Ad26.COV2.S vaccination and SARS-CoV-2 variants. The study, taken as a whole, reports: Participants in the vaccine arm had higher spike-specific TCR breadth; placebo recipients had lower. After vaccination, substantial breadth of spike-specific CD8+ and CD4+ responses was reported.

Points on this clone: Its antigen is not identified.

Measured with immunoSEQ multiplex PCR; TCRdb has only the in-frame clones, and not every one. The table has about 180,000 clones, roughly 87% seen once. Between the trimmed V and J ends, which lost 1 base and 12 bases, there was a span of 7 bases. Germline V gives CDR1 SGHDN, CDR2 FVKESK. The CDR3 is made up of 11 amino acids. The chain couples TRBV14 to TRBJ1-3; D not resolved. This TCR was recovered from a human donor who had recovered from COVID-19. Sequences were derived from peripheral blood, sampled after recovery from COVID-19. CDR3 in amino acids: CASSQVGSIYF. The CDR3 bases are TGTGCCAGCAGCCAAGTCGGGAGCATATATTTT.